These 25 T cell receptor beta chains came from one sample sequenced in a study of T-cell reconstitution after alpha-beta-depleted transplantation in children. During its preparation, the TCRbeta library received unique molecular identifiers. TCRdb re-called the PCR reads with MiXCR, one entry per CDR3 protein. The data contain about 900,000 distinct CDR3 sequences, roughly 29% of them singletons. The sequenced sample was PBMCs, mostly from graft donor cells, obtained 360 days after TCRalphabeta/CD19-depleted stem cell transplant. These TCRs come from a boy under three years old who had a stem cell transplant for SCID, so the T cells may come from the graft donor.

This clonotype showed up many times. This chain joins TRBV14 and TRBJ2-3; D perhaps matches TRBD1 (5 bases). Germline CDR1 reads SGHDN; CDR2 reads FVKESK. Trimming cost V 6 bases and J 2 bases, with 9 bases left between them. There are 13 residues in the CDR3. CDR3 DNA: TGTGCCAGCAGGAAGACAGCCACAGATACGCAGTATTTT. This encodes CASRKTATDTQYF. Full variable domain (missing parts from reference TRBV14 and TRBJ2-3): EAGVTQFPSHSVIEKGQTVTLRCDPISGHDNLYWYRRVMGKEIKFLLHFVKESKQDESGMPNNRFLAERTGGTYSTLKVQPAELEDSGVYFCASRKTATDTQYFGPGTRLTVL.

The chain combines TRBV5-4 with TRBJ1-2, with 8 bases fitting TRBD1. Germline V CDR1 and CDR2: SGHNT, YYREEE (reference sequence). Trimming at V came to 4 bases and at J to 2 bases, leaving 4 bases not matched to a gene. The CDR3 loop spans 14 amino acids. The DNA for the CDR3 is TGTGCCAGCAGCAGGGACAGGCGAAACTATGGCTACACCTTC. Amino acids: CASSRDRRNYGYTF.

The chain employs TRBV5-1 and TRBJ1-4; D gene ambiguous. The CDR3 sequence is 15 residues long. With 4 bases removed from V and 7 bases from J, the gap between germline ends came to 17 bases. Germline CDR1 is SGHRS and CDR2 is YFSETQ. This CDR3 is CASSPMEVASEKLFF. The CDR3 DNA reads TGCGCCAGCAGCCCCATGGAGGTAGCTAGTGAAAAACTGTTTTTT.

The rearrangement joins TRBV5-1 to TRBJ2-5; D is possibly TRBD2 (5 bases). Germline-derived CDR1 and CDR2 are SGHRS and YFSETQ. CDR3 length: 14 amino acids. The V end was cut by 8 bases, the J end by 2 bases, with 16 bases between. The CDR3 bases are TGCGCCAGTACTCGGTCTCCGGGGCAAGAGACCCAGTACTTC. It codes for CASTRSPGQETQYF.

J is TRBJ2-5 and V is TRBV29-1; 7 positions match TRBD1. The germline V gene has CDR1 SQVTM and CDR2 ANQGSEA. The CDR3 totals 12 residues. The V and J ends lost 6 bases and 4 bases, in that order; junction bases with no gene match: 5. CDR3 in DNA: TGCAGCGTGAACAGGGGTGGAGAGACCCAGTACTTC. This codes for CSVNRGGETQYF.

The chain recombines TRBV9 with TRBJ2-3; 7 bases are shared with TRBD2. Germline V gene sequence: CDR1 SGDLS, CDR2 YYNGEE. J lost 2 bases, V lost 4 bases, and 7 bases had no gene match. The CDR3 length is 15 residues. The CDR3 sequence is CASSFLSGVTDTQYF. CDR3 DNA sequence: TGTGCCAGCAGCTTCCTCAGCGGGGTCACAGATACGCAGTATTTT.

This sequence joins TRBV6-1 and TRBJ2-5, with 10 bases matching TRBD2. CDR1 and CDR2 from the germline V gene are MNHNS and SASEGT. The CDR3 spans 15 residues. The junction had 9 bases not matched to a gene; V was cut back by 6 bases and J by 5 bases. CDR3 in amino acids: CASRVSGGAWETQYF. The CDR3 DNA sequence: TGTGCCAGCAGGGTCAGCGGGGGGGCGTGGGAGACCCAGTACTTC.

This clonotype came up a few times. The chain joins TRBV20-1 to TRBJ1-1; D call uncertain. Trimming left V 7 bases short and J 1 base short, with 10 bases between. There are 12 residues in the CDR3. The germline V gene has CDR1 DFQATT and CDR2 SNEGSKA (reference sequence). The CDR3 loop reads CSDKTGNTEAFF. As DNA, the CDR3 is TGCAGTGATAAGACGGGGAACACTGAAGCTTTCTTT.

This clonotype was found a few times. The CDR3, as DNA: TGTGCCAGCACTCGGTGGAGGAGTTCTGGGGCCAACGTCCTGACTTTC. It yields the protein CASTRWRSSGANVLTF. The V call is TRBV12-3 or TRBV12-4, the J call TRBJ2-6, with TRBD2 as a possible D gene (5 bases). The CDR3 consists of 16 residues. V was clipped by 7 bases and J by 1 base, with 14 bases between them.

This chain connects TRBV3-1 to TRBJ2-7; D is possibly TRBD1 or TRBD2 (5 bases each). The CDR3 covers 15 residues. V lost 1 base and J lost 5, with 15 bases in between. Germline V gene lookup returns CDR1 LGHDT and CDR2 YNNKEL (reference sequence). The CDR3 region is CASSQGGFFGDEQYF. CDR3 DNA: TGTGCCAGCAGCCAAGGGGGGTTTTTCGGCGACGAGCAGTACTTC.

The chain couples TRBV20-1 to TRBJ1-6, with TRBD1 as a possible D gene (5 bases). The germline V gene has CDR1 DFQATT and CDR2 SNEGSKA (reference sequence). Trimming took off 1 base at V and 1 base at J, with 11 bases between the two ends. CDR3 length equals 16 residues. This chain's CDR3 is CSARVYGGSYNSPLHF. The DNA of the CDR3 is TGCAGTGCTAGAGTTTACGGGGGGTCCTATAATTCACCCCTCCACTTT.

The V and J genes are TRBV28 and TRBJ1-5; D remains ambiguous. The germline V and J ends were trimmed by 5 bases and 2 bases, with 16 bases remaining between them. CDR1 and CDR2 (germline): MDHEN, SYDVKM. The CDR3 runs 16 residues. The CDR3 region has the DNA TGTGCCAGCAGTGGCCGAACTTATTGGGGCAATCAGCCCCAGCATTTT. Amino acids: CASSGRTYWGNQPQHF.

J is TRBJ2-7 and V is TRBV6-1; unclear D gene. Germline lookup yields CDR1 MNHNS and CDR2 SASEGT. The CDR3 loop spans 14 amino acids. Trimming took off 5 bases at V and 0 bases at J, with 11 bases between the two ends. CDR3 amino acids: CASSLETSSYEQYF. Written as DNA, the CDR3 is TGTGCCAGCAGTCTGGAAACGAGCTCCTACGAGCAGTACTTC.

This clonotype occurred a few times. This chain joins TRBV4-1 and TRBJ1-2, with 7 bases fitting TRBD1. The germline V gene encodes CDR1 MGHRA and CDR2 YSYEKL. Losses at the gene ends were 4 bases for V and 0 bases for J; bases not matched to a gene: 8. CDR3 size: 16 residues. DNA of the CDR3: TGCGCCAGCAGCCTCACAACAGGGGCCCCTAACTATGGCTACACCTTC. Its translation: CASSLTTGAPNYGYTF.

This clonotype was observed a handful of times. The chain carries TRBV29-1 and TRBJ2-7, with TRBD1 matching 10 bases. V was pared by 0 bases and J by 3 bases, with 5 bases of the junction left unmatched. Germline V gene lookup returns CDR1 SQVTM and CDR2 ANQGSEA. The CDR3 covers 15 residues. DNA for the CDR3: TGCAGCGTTGAAGAAGCGGGGACAGGGGACTACGAGCAGTACTTC. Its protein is CSVEEAGTGDYEQYF.

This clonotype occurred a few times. CDR3 nucleotides: TGTGCCAGCAGTTACATCGGACAGGAGTACTTC. Translating gives CASSYIGQEYF. The gene calls are TRBV6-5 and TRBJ2-4; 7 nucleotides agree with TRBD1. Germline assignment: CDR1 MNHEY and CDR2 SVGAGI. The length of the CDR3 is 11 residues. Unmatched junction bases numbered 3, after V lost 2 bases and J lost 14 bases.

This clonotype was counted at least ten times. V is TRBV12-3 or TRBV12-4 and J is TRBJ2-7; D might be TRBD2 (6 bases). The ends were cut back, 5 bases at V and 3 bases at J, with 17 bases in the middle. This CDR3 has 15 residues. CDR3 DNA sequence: TGTGCCAGCAGTCCGCGGGCGGGCGGGGTCTACGAGCAGTACTTC. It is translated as CASSPRAGGVYEQYF.

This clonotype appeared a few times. DNA of the CDR3: TGCGCCAGCAGCTCCGGGACAAAGCTGTACAGCGATGAGCAGTTCTTC. Protein product: CASSSGTKLYSDEQFF. J is TRBJ2-1 and V is TRBV5-1, with D possibly matching TRBD1 (6 bases). The ends were cut back, 3 bases at V and 8 bases at J, with 21 bases in the middle. This CDR3 has 16 residues. In germline, CDR1 is SGHRS, CDR2 YFSETQ. The full variable domain, rest sourced from reference TRBV5-1 and TRBJ2-1, is KAGVTQTPRYLIKTRGQQVTLSCSPISGHRSVSWYQQTPGQGLQFLFEYFSETQRNKGNFPGRFSGRQFSNSRSEMNVSTLELGDSALYLCASSSGTKLYSDEQFFGPGTRLTVL.

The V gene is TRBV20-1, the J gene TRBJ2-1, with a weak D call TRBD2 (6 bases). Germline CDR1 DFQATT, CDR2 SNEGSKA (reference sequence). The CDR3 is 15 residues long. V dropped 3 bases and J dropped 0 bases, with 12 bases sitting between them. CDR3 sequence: CSASSGTFSYNEQFF. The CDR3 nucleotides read TGCAGTGCTAGCTCCGGGACTTTCTCCTACAATGAGCAGTTCTTC.

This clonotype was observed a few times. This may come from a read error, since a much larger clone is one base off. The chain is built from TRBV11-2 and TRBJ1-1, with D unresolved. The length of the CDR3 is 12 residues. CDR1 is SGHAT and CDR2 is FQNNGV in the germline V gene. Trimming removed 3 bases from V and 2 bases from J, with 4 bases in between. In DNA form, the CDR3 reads TGTGCCAGCAGCTTTATCAACACTGAAGCTTTCTTT. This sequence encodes CASSFINTEAFF.

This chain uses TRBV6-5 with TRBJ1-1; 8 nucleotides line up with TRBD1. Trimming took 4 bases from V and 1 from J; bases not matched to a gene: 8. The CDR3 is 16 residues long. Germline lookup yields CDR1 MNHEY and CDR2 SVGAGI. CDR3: CASSSWAGGENTEAFF. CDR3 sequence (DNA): TGTGCCAGCAGTTCGTGGGCAGGGGGCGAGAACACTGAAGCTTTCTTT.

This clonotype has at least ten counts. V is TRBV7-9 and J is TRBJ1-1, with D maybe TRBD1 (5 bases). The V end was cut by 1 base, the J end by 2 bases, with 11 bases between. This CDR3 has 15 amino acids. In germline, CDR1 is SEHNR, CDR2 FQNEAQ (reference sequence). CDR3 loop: CASSLGWGSNTEAFF. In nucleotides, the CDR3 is TGTGCCAGCAGCTTAGGGTGGGGGTCTAACACTGAAGCTTTCTTT.

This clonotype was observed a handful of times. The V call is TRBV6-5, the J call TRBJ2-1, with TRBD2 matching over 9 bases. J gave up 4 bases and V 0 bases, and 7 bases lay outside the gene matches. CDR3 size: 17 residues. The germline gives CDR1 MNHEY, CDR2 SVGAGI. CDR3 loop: CASSYSTLRGGYNEQFF. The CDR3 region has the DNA TGTGCCAGCAGTTACTCGACTTTGCGGGGGGGATACAATGAGCAGTTCTTC.

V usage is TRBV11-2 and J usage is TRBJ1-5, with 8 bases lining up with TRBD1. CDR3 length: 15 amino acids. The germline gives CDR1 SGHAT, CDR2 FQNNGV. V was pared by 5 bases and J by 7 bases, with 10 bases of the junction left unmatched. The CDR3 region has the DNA TGTGCCAGCAGCCGCGGCAGGGGGCAGCAACAGCCCCAGCATTTT. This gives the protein CASSRGRGQQQPQHF.

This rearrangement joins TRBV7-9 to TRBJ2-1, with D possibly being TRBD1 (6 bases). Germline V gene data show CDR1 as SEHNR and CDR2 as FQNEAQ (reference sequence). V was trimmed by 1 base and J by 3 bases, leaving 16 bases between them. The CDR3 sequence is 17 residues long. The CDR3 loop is CASSLGAGAGFYNEQFF. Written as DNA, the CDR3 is TGTGCCAGCAGCTTAGGTGCAGGGGCCGGATTCTACAATGAGCAGTTCTTC.